This is a list of T cell receptor beta chains from one sample in a study of T cell repertoires in cytomegalovirus infection. These receptors lack a known antigen. TCRdb itself ran the reads through MiXCR, one entry per CDR3 protein. The sample has tens of thousands of distinct CDR3 sequences; 40% to 50% are singletons. Source: CD8+ T cells from cultured PBMCs, taken from culture after CMV antigen stimulation. The receptors were gathered from a human donor in good health (CMV status not recorded). Some clones in this sample may be carry-over from other donors' samples. CDR3s include the opening cysteine and the closing phenylalanine or tryptophan. The D gene is left open where the match is weak. Rows give clone size only sometimes, using once, few, many, or a class for an expanded clone.

CDR3,DNA,length,D,J,size,V
CASSLAGMEETQYF,TGTGCCAGCAGCTTAGCCGGGATGGAAGAGACCCAGTACTTC,14,-,TRBJ2-5,-,TRBV11-2
CSASRPGTGPSTDTQYF,TGCAGTGCTAGTCGACCAGGGACTGGACCTAGCACAGATACGCAGTATTTT,17,-,TRBJ2-3,few,TRBV20-1
CASSSVIGTEQAHNEQFF,TGTGCCAGCAGTTCCGTGATAGGGACAGAGCAGGCCCACAATGAGCAGTTCTTC,18,TRBD1,TRBJ2-1,-,TRBV28
CASSLGGGATSTDTQYF,TGTGCCAGCAGCTTAGGGGGCGGGGCGACTAGCACAGATACGCAGTATTTT,17,-,TRBJ2-3,few,TRBV7-9
CASRQDVISGEQYF,TGTGCCAGTAGACAGGACGTCATATCGGGCGAGCAGTACTTC,14,-,TRBJ2-7,-,TRBV6-2/TRBV6-3
CASKYRKPPGRKDGYTF,TGTGCCAGCAAATACCGCAAGCCCCCAGGGAGGAAGGATGGCTACACCTTC,17,-,TRBJ1-2,-,TRBV6-2/TRBV6-3
CASSGPQAEENTEAFF,TGTGCCAGCTCTGGCCCACAAGCAGAGGAGAACACTGAAGCTTTCTTT,16,-,TRBJ1-1,few,TRBV2
CASGGGSSYNEQFF,TGTGCCAGCGGGGGAGGGAGCTCCTACAATGAGCAGTTCTTC,14,TRBD2,TRBJ2-1,-,TRBV7-3
CASSSRTSGSYEQYF,TGTGCCAGCAGCTCCAGGACTAGCGGGAGTTACGAGCAGTACTTC,15,TRBD2,TRBJ2-7,few,TRBV12-3/TRBV12-4
CASSSPPGQVYGYTF,TGTGCCAGCAGTTCCCCCCCGGGACAGGTCTATGGCTACACCTTC,15,TRBD1,TRBJ1-2,few,TRBV28
CASSLSKSGLLYEQYF,TGTGCCAGCAGTTTATCGAAATCCGGGCTGCTCTACGAGCAGTACTTC,16,-,TRBJ2-7,-,TRBV27
CASSPQEGPPGTEAFF,TGTGCCAGCAGCCCCCAGGAGGGTCCACCGGGCACTGAAGCTTTCTTT,16,-,TRBJ1-1,many,TRBV11-2
CASSPRQGVETQYF,TGTGCCAGCAGCCCCCGACAGGGGGTCGAGACCCAGTACTTC,14,TRBD1,TRBJ2-5,-,TRBV7-8
CASSLLQGNGYTF,TGTGCCAGCAGCCTCCTACAGGGTAATGGCTACACCTTC,13,-,TRBJ1-2,-,TRBV7-6
CASIDSLNTEAFF,TGTGCCAGCATCGATTCCTTGAACACTGAAGCTTTCTTT,13,-,TRBJ1-1,-,TRBV12-3/TRBV12-4
CASSLPPGRGSLEQYF,TGTGCCAGCAGCTTACCACCGGGACGGGGCTCGTTGGAGCAGTACTTC,16,-,TRBJ2-7,few,TRBV7-9
CASSFLTEGASASGANVLTF,TGTGCCAGCAGCTTTCTAACGGAGGGGGCCTCCGCCTCTGGGGCCAACGTCCTGACTTTC,20,-,TRBJ2-6,few,TRBV11-1
CASSYGETSGSVAEQFF,TGTGCCAGCAGTTACGGCGAAACTAGCGGGAGCGTAGCTGAGCAGTTCTTC,17,TRBD2,TRBJ2-1,-,TRBV6-8
CASSLVGESNPGGYTF,TGTGCCAGCAGCTTAGTGGGGGAGTCTAATCCTGGGGGCTACACCTTC,16,-,TRBJ1-2,few,TRBV7-4
CASSSNEQFF,TGTGCCAGCAGTTCCAATGAGCAGTTCTTC,10,-,TRBJ2-1,few,TRBV6-1
CASSQNYEQYF,TGCGCCAGCAGCCAAAACTACGAGCAGTACTTC,11,-,TRBJ2-7,once,TRBV4-1
CAISERRGESYNEQFF,TGTGCCATCAGTGAGCGGAGGGGGGAATCCTACAATGAGCAGTTCTTC,16,-,TRBJ2-1,-,TRBV10-3
CASSDLLGTDPTYEQYF,TGTGCCAGCAGTGACCTTTTGGGGACGGACCCTACCTACGAGCAGTACTTC,17,-,TRBJ2-7,few,TRBV6-4
CASSPRVGSDGYTF,TGTGCCAGCAGTCCCCGGGTAGGGTCGGATGGCTACACCTTC,14,-,TRBJ1-2,-,TRBV12-3/TRBV12-4
CSVRTGAAYEQYF,TGCAGCGTCAGGACAGGGGCTGCCTACGAGCAGTACTTC,13,TRBD1,TRBJ2-7,-,TRBV29-1
CAIMVEGEREQYF,TGTGCCATCATGGTGGAGGGGGAGAGGGAGCAGTACTTC,13,-,TRBJ2-7,-,TRBV10-3
CASSYTDYEQYF,TGTGCCAGCAGTTACACAGATTACGAGCAGTACTTC,12,-,TRBJ2-7,-,TRBV6-6
CASSLDRVSSPLHF,TGTGCCAGCAGTCTCGACAGGGTTTCTTCACCCCTCCACTTT,14,TRBD1,TRBJ1-6,few,TRBV12-3/TRBV12-4
CASSPRTYTGELFF,TGTGCCAGCAGCCCAAGGACGTATACCGGGGAGCTGTTTTTT,14,-,TRBJ2-2,few,TRBV7-6
CASSQRWVGYEQYF,TGCGCCAGCAGCCAGCGGTGGGTCGGCTACGAGCAGTACTTC,14,-,TRBJ2-7,many,TRBV4-1
CASSLVPSGQVSYEQYF,TGTGCCAGCAGCTTAGTTCCCAGCGGGCAAGTCTCCTACGAGCAGTACTTC,17,-,TRBJ2-7,few,TRBV7-8
CASSIDLQGADTEAFF,TGTGCCAGTAGTATAGACCTTCAGGGGGCGGACACTGAAGCTTTCTTT,16,TRBD1,TRBJ1-1,once,TRBV19
CASSQEYSHEQYF,TGCGCCAGCAGCCAAGAGTACAGCCACGAGCAGTACTTC,13,-,TRBJ2-7,-,TRBV4-1
CASSEALAGYFAF,TGTGCCAGCAGTGAAGCGCTAGCAGGGTACTTCGCCTTT,13,-,TRBJ1-1,few,TRBV6-1
CSVELFLGPNTGELFF,TGCAGCGTTGAACTGTTCTTGGGGCCGAACACCGGGGAGCTGTTTTTT,16,-,TRBJ2-2,-,TRBV29-1
CASRRLLDPGQKGNTIYF,TGTGCCAGCAGACGACTATTGGACCCGGGACAGAAAGGAAACACCATATATTTT,18,TRBD1,TRBJ1-3,few,TRBV6-6
CASSLQGAQEQYF,TGTGCCAGCAGTTTACAGGGGGCGCAGGAGCAGTACTTC,13,TRBD1,TRBJ2-7,-,TRBV12-3/TRBV12-4
CASGTTGVPNEQYF,TGTGCCAGCGGTACAACAGGGGTGCCAAACGAGCAGTACTTC,14,TRBD1,TRBJ2-7,few,TRBV27
CASSGPPGEEDTQYF,TGTGCCAGCAGCGGTCCCCCGGGAGAAGAAGATACGCAGTATTTT,15,-,TRBJ2-3,few,TRBV11-3
CASSSTSGTTQYF,TGTGCCAGCAGCAGCACTAGCGGGACGACCCAGTACTTC,13,TRBD2,TRBJ2-5,-,TRBV7-6
CASSLVTSFYNEQFF,TGTGCCAGCAGTTTAGTTACTAGCTTCTACAATGAGCAGTTCTTC,15,-,TRBJ2-1,few,TRBV12-3/TRBV12-4
CASSLTQGNSYEQYF,TGTGCCAGCAGCTTAACACAGGGCAACTCCTACGAGCAGTACTTC,15,-,TRBJ2-7,-,TRBV7-9
CASSLAAGMSEQYF,TGTGCCAGCAGTTTAGCTGCAGGGATGTCGGAGCAGTACTTC,14,-,TRBJ2-7,-,TRBV12-3/TRBV12-4
CASKSGEPRTDTQYF,TGTGCCAGCAAATCCGGGGAGCCCCGTACAGATACGCAGTATTTT,15,-,TRBJ2-3,-,TRBV12-3/TRBV12-4
CASLRGEQFF,TGTGCCAGCCTCCGGGGTGAGCAGTTCTTC,10,-,TRBJ2-1,-,TRBV2
CASIQRDRVLNEQFF,TGTGCCAGCATTCAGCGGGACAGGGTATTGAATGAGCAGTTCTTC,15,TRBD1,TRBJ2-1,-,TRBV28
CASSIKRQPNQPQHF,TGTGCCAGTAGTATCAAAAGACAGCCAAATCAGCCCCAGCATTTT,15,-,TRBJ1-5,-,TRBV7-8
CASSSPGGLDNEQFF,TGTGCCAGCAGCAGCCCCGGGGGGCTCGACAATGAGCAGTTCTTC,15,-,TRBJ2-1,few,TRBV7-6
CASSLETGSREKLFF,TGTGCCAGCAGCTTAGAAACGGGGAGTCGAGAAAAACTGTTTTTT,15,-,TRBJ1-4,-,TRBV7-6
CASSLDPNTEAFF,TGTGCCAGCAGCTTAGACCCGAACACTGAAGCTTTCTTT,13,-,TRBJ1-1,few,TRBV7-8
CASSYRGAIYNEQFF,TGTGCCAGCAGCTACCGGGGGGCTATCTACAATGAGCAGTTCTTC,15,-,TRBJ2-1,few,TRBV7-2
CASSSSGLAGYPPRYNEQFF,TGTGCCAGCAGTTCATCCGGACTAGCGGGGTACCCTCCGCGCTACAATGAGCAGTTCTTC,20,TRBD2,TRBJ2-1,-,TRBV28
CATLPADYSNQPQHF,TGTGCCACCCTGCCCGCAGATTATAGCAATCAGCCCCAGCATTTT,15,-,TRBJ1-5,-,TRBV28
CASSLARGTSGGNQFF,TGTGCCAGCAGCTTAGCTCGCGGGACTAGCGGGGGAAACCAGTTCTTC,16,TRBD2,TRBJ2-1,-,TRBV11-1